Included here is one T cell receptor beta chain sequence, with context. No antigen is known for it. Produced via immunoSEQ multiplex PCR; TCRdb's table is partial and in-frame only. The data show tens of thousands of clones, about 90% seen once. CDR1 SGHDN and CDR2 FVKESK come from the germline V gene. This CDR3 is 14 amino acids long. Trimming pared 4 bases from V and 5 bases from J, leaving 14 bases between. These data come from a study of T cell responses to AZD1222 COVID-19 vaccine. Study conclusions and caveats: When two AZD1222 doses had been given, Spike-specific TCR breadth and depth rose. Mostly white British, mostly female donors; authors suggested clonal diversity may be underestimated.

The J gene is TRBJ1-1, the V gene TRBV14; maybe TRBD1 (6 bases). This receptor was obtained from an adult in good health. This specimen was peripheral blood, taken on day 0 of AZD1222 vaccination. The CDR3 DNA follows: TGTGCCAGCAGCCCAATTCATACAGGGACTGAAGCTTTCTTT. As protein: CASSPIHTGTEAFF.